Sequencing of this T cell receptor (beta chain) was carried out in a study of cytomegalovirus exposure and HLA in healthy donors. Study-wide points: In a later analysis, a genetic analysis reported fewer productive-TCR N-insertions in an Asian-associated ancestry cluster than the cohort average. Specificity for CMV antigens was confirmed in vitro for three of the CMV-associated chains.

V shed 7 bases and J 5 bases; nucleotides not matched to a gene: 16. This CDR3 spans 16 amino acids. Germline V CDR1 and CDR2: MNHEY, SMNVEV (reference sequence). 60 Vbeta and 13 Jbeta primers were used in PCR. TCRdb's copy holds only in-frame clones and misses some; the assay was immunoSEQ multiplex PCR. The table records some 150,000 clones, more than 75% of them present only once. About this clone: Its antigen is not identified.

This TCR was sampled from a man aged 45-65 years in good health and CMV-seronegative. Material for sequencing was PBMCs. V usage is TRBV27 and J usage is TRBJ1-2, with TRBD1 identical over 7 bases. DNA for the CDR3: TGTGCCAGCAAAACAAGGTCTACAGGGGAATTGTATGGCTACACCTTC. This translates into CASKTRSTGELYGYTF.